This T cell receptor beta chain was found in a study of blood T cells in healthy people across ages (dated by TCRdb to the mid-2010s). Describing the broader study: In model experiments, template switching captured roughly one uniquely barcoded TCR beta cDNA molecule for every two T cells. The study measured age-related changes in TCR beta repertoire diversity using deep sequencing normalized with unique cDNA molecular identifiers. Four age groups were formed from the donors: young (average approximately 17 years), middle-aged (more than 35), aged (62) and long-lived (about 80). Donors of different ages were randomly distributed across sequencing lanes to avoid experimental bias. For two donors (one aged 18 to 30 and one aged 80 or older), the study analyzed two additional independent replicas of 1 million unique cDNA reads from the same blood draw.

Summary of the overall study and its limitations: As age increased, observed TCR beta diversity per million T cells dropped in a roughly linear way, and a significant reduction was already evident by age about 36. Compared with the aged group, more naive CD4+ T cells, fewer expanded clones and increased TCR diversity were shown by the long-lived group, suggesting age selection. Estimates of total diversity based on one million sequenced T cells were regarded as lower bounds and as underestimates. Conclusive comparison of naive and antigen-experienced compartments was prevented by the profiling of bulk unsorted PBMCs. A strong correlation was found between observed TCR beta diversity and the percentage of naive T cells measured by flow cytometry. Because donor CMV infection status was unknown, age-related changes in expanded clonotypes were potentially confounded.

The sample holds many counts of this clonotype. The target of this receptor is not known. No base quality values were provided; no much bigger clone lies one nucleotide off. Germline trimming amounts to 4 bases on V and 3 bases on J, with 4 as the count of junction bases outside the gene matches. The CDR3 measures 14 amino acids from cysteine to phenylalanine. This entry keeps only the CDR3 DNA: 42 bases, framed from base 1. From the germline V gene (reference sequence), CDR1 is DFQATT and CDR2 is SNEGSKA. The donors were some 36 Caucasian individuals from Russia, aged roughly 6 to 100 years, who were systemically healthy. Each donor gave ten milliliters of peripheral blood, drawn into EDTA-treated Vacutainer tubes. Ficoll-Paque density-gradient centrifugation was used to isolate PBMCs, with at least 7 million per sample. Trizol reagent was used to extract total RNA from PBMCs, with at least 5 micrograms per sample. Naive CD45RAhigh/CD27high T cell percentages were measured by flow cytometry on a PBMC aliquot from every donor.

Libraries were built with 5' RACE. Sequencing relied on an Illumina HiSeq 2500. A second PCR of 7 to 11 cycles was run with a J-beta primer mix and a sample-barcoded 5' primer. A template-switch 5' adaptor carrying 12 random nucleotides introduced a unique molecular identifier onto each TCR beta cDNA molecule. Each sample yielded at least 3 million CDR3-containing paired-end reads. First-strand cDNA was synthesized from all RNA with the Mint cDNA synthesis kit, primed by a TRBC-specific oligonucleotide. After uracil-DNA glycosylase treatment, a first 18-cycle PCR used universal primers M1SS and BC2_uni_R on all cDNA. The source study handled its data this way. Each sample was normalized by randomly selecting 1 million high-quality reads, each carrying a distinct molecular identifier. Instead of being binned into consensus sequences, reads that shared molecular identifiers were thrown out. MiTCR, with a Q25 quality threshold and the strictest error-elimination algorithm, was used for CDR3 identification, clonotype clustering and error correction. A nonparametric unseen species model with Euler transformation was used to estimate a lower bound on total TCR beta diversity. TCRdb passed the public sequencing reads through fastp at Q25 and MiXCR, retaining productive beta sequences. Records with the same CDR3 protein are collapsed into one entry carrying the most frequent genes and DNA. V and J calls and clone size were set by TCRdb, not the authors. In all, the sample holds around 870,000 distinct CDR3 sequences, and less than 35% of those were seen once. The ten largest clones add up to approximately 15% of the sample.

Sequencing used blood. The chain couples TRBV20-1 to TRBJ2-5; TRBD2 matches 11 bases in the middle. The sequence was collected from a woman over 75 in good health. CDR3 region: CSAIRGLAEETQYF. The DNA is TGCAGTGCTATAAGGGGACTAGCGGAAGAGACCCAGTACTTC.